Listed here is a single T cell receptor (beta chain). Antigen: not known. The data were taken from a study of vaccination and CD4 T cells after COVID-19. Time point: late sampling 161 to 241 days after vaccination in a few convalescent patients. The treatment: 10-day PBMC culture with coronavirus spike peptide pools or control peptides (ViraFEST assay). The junction had 14 bases not matched to a gene; V was cut back by 5 bases and J by 7 bases. The CDR3 covers 16 residues. The germline V gene encodes CDR1 MNHNS and CDR2 SASEGT. Cultured CD4+ T cells had their DNA profiled by the Oncomine TCR Beta short-read assay. From the PCR reads, TCRdb called clonotypes with MiXCR, one entry per CDR3 protein. Counted here are 16,000 or so distinct CDR3 sequences, 50% to 65% occurring once; the ten biggest clones make up around 16%.

The V call is TRBV6-1, the J call TRBJ2-7, with 10 positions matching TRBD1. Sample: CD4+ T cells from blood, cultured in vitro, taken about 7 months after SARS-CoV-2 vaccination. This sequence originates from a human donor who had recovered from COVID-19. The DNA for the CDR3 is TGTGCCAGCAGTAACCGCCCAGCACCGGGACAGGGGGAGCAGTACTTC. Its translation is CASSNRPAPGQGEQYF.